These 19 T cell receptor beta chains share one sample of origin, sequenced in a study of blood T cell repertoires in COVID-19. Sequenced by immunoSEQ multiplex PCR; TCRdb stores in-frame clones only, minus some. The sample includes fewer than 200,000 clones, around nine tenths of them seen just once. The source material was peripheral blood. The receptor set was obtained from a woman over 75 with COVID-19, enrolled during active disease.

The J gene is TRBJ1-2, the V gene TRBV2; D ambiguous. Per germline, CDR1 SNHLY and CDR2 FYNNEI. V lost 0 bases to trimming and J lost 5 bases, with 13 bases between them. The CDR3 length is 15 residues. The CDR3, as DNA: TGTGCCAGCAGTGAAGCGCTCTCCGGGAGATATGGCTACACCTTC. This gives the protein CASSEALSGRYGYTF.

The V gene is TRBV7-2, the J gene TRBJ2-5, with D maybe TRBD2 (6 bases). The V gene lost 5 bases and the J gene lost 5 bases, with 15 bases spanning the gap. The CDR3 runs to 14 residues. Germline CDR1 is SGHTA and CDR2 is FQGNSA. As DNA, the CDR3 is TGTGCCAGCAGCGCGGGATCCATCTCGGAGACCCAGTACTTC. This encodes CASSAGSISETQYF.

The V call is TRBV5-6, the J call TRBJ1-5; perhaps TRBD1 as D (6 bases). CDR1 and CDR2 from the germline V gene are SGHDT and YYEEEE. V was pared by 7 bases and J by 4 bases, with 21 bases between. This CDR3 contains 16 residues. CDR3 DNA: TGTGCCAGCCATGAAGAGAAGGCAGGGGCAAATCAGCCCCAGCATTTT. Translated: CASHEEKAGANQPQHF.

The chain recombines TRBV28 with TRBJ2-3; 9 bases match TRBD1. CDR3 length: 17 residues. V lost 2 bases, J lost 2 bases, and 8 bases stayed unmatched. Germline V CDR1 and CDR2: MDHEN, SYDVKM. CDR3 in DNA: TGTGCCAGCAGTTTAACCCGACAGGGGGTTTTCACAGATACGCAGTATTTT. Protein product: CASSLTRQGVFTDTQYF. The full variable domain, with the rest looked up from reference TRBV28 and TRBJ2-3, is DVKVTQSSRYLVKRTGEKVFLECVQDMDHENMFWYRQDPGLGLRLIYFSYDVKMKEKGDIPEGYSVSREKKERFSLILESASTNQTSMYLCASSLTRQGVFTDTQYFGPGTRLTVL.

This chain links TRBV15 with TRBJ1-5; 11 bases align to TRBD1. The CDR3 has 18 amino acids. J gave up 1 base and V 1 base, and 6 bases lay outside the gene matches. Per germline, CDR1 LNHNV and CDR2 YYDKDF (reference sequence). DNA for the CDR3: TGTGCCACCAGCAGAGGTGATTGGGACAGGGGGAGCAATCAGCCCCAGCATTTT. Its translation is CATSRGDWDRGSNQPQHF.

The CDR3 DNA follows: TGTGCCAGCAGTTACGGGCAGTCGAACACCGGGGAGCTGTTTTTT. Translating gives CASSYGQSNTGELFF. The chain is built from TRBV6-5 and TRBJ2-2; D gene uncertain. The V and J ends lost 2 bases and 0 bases respectively, with 7 bases between them. Germline V gives CDR1 MNHEY, CDR2 SVGAGI. The CDR3 has 15 residues.

The chain uses TRBV3-1 (or the pseudogene TRBV3-2) and TRBJ2-7; D remains ambiguous. The CDR3 is 12 amino acids. Germline V gene data show CDR1 as LGHDT and CDR2 as YNNKEL (reference sequence). The germline V and J ends were trimmed by 3 bases and 6 bases, with 9 bases remaining between them. CDR3 amino acids: CASSHRSGEQYF. CDR3 DNA: TGTGCCAGCAGCCACCGGTCCGGCGAGCAGTACTTC.

The chain couples TRBV5-1 to TRBJ1-2; 9 bases map to TRBD1. Per germline, CDR1 SGHRS and CDR2 YFSETQ. The CDR3 is 16 residues long. The junction had 9 bases not matched to a gene; V was cut back by 4 bases and J by 2 bases. The DNA of the CDR3 is TGCGCCAGCAGCGCAACCGGGACAGGGAGGAACTATGGCTACACCTTC. Protein sequence: CASSATGTGRNYGYTF.

V and J are TRBV25-1 and TRBJ1-1; D unresolved. CDR1 MGHDK and CDR2 SYGVNS come from the germline V gene. The CDR3 totals 15 residues. V was pared by 4 bases and J by 1 base, with 13 bases between. The CDR3 is CASSAVPPENTEAFF. The DNA of the CDR3 is TGTGCCAGCAGTGCAGTGCCCCCAGAGAACACTGAAGCTTTCTTT.

The chain recombines TRBV7-2 with TRBJ1-5; no clear D. Germline assignment: CDR1 SGHTA and CDR2 FQGNSA. The CDR3 spans 16 residues. The V and J ends lost 1 base and 1 base respectively, with 11 bases between them. The CDR3 is CASSLVGERSNQPQHF. For the CDR3, the DNA is TGTGCCAGCAGCTTAGTTGGGGAGAGGAGCAATCAGCCCCAGCATTTT.

The chain uses TRBV11-1 and TRBJ2-3, with a possible D match to TRBD2 (5 bases). Germline V gene data show CDR1 as SGHAT and CDR2 as FQDESV (reference sequence). This CDR3 contains 14 residues. V was pared by 5 bases and J by 2 bases, with 11 bases between. The CDR3, as DNA: TGTGCCAGCAGCCCACTAGGTTCCACAGATACGCAGTATTTT. The encoded protein is CASSPLGSTDTQYF.

V gene TRBV9 combines with J gene TRBJ1-1; D is unclear. Germline lookup yields CDR1 SGDLS and CDR2 YYNGEE. The CDR3 is 14 amino acids. Deletions cut 0 bases from V and 5 bases from J, with 11 bases between. CDR3 bases: TGTGCCAGCAGCGTAGATGCTAGGAGGACTGAAGCTTTCTTT. The encoded protein is CASSVDARRTEAFF.

V is TRBV11-2 and J is TRBJ2-2; 9 bases match TRBD2. Unmatched junction bases numbered 12, after V lost 5 bases and J lost 5 bases. CDR1 and CDR2 from the germline V gene are SGHAT and FQNNGV. The length of the CDR3 is 17 residues. DNA of the CDR3: TGTGCCAGCAGCCCGGCGGGTCTAGCGGGATCGACCGGGGAGCTGTTTTTT. It codes for CASSPAGLAGSTGELFF.

This chain links TRBV12-3 or TRBV12-4 with TRBJ2-2, with 7 bases that match TRBD1. V shed 11 bases and J 4 bases; nucleotides not matched to a gene: 7. The CDR3 runs 13 residues. CDR3 in DNA: TGTGCCTCCAGACAGGGTAGCACCGGGGAGCTGTTTTTT. Its protein is CASRQGSTGELFF.

The chain is built from TRBV4-1 and TRBJ1-3; possible D gene TRBD1, 6 bases. The CDR3 runs 16 residues. Trimming stripped 0 bases from V and 7 bases from J, with 16 bases between. CDR1 and CDR2 from the germline V gene are MGHRA and YSYEKL. Here the CDR3 reads CASSQDPGTKGNTIYF. DNA of the CDR3: TGCGCCAGCAGCCAAGATCCCGGGACAAAGGGGAACACCATATATTTT.

The V gene is TRBV7-8, the J gene TRBJ1-6, with TRBD1 matching over 8 bases. The CDR3 is 14 residues long. Trimming removed 5 bases from V and 5 bases from J; junction bases left unmatched: 2. Per germline, CDR1 SGHVS and CDR2 FQNEAQ. The CDR3 bases are TGTGCCAGCAGCACGGGACAGGATAATTCACCCCTCCACTTT. This encodes CASSTGQDNSPLHF.

The chain combines TRBV3-1 (or the pseudogene TRBV3-2) with TRBJ2-6, with 7 bases aligning to TRBD2. Germline CDR1 LGHDT, CDR2 YNNKEL (reference sequence). The V gene end was trimmed by 7 bases and the J gene end by 0 bases; junction bases not matched to a gene: 9. The length of the CDR3 is 17 residues. The CDR3 DNA follows: TGTGCCAGCACCTTCGGGCGGGAGAACTCTGGGGCCAACGTCCTGACTTTC. Residues: CASTFGRENSGANVLTF.

The chain recombines TRBV7-2 with TRBJ1-4; tentatively, D is TRBD1 (6 bases). This CDR3 is 16 amino acids long. V was shortened by 5 bases and J by 5 bases, with 18 bases between the two germline ends. Germline CDR1 is SGHTA and CDR2 is FQGNSA. This CDR3 reads CASSLLGEGGNEKLFF. The CDR3 DNA is TGTGCCAGCAGCCTCCTCGGTGAGGGGGGGAATGAAAAACTGTTTTTT. Full variable domain (outside the CDR3, taken from reference TRBV7-2 and TRBJ1-4): GAGVSQSPSNKVTEKGKDVELRCDPISGHTALYWYRQSLGQGLEFLIYFQGNSAPDKSGLPSDRFSAERTGGSVSTLTIQRTQQEDSAVYLCASSLLGEGGNEKLFFGSGTQLSVL.

This clone was seen a handful of times. This sequence joins TRBV4-2 and TRBJ2-4; 10 bases match TRBD2. Trimming cost V 5 bases and J 3 bases; bases outside gene matches: 7. Looked up from germline, CDR1 is LGHNA and CDR2 is YNFKEQ. This CDR3 is built from 16 residues. The CDR3 loop reads CASSFASGSGKNIQYF. CDR3 sequence (DNA): TGTGCCAGCAGCTTCGCTAGCGGGAGTGGCAAAAACATTCAGTACTTC.